The T cell receptor (beta chain) under discussion was sequenced for a study of blood T cell repertoires in COVID-19. Assay: immunoSEQ multiplex PCR; the TCRdb copy retains only in-frame clones and omits some. The sample holds 400,000 or so clones; 75% to 90% are singletons and the top ten take 1% to 1.3%. This CDR3 spans 15 amino acids. Germline CDR1 reads SNHLY; CDR2 reads FYNNEI. V was trimmed by 7 bases and J by 4 bases, leaving 14 bases between them. The rearrangement joins TRBV2 to TRBJ2-6; D is ambiguous. Sequenced: PBMCs or T cells enriched from blood (not recorded which). The source is a young man who had recovered from COVID-19. CDR3 nucleotides: TGTGCCAGCATCCGAGGTCCGTGGGGGGCCAACGTCCTGACTTTC. Translating it yields CASIRGPWGANVLTF.